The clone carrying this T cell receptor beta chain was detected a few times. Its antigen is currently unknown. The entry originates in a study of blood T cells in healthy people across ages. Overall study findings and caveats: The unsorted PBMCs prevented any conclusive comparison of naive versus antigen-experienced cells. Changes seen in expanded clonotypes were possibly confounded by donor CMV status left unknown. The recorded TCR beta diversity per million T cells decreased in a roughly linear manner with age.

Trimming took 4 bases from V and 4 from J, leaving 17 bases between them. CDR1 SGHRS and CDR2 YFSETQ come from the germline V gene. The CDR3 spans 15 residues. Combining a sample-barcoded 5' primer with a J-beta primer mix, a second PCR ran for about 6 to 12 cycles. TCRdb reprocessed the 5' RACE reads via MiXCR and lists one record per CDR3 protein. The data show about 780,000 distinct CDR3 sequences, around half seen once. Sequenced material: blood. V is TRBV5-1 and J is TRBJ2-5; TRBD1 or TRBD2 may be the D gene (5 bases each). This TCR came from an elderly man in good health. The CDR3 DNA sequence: TGCGCCAGCAGCCCGAGTGGCACGAGGGGAGAGACCCAGTACTTC. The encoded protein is CASSPSGTRGETQYF. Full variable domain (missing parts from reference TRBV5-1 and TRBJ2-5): KAGVTQTPRYLIKTRGQQVTLSCSPISGHRSVSWYQQTPGQGLQFLFEYFSETQRNKGNFPGRFSGRQFSNSRSEMNVSTLELGDSALYLCASSPSGTRGETQYFGPGTRLLVL.